Listed below are T cell receptor beta chains from one sample, sequenced in a study of shared clonotypes between healthy human individuals. Only in-frame clones appear in the TCRdb table, and some are missing; sequencing was by immunoSEQ multiplex PCR. The table includes about 2 million clones, approximately 94% detected once. The sample was naive CD8+ T cells sorted from blood. The source is a man younger than 35 in good health. Each CDR3 is given with its conserved first and last residue.

v_gene: TRBV4-3
CDR3aa: CASSQDWDSSYEQYF

v_gene: TRBV6-6
CDR3aa: CASRQVSGLQPQHF

v_gene: TRBV9
CDR3aa: CASSVVSNSYEQYF

v_gene: TRBV7-8
CDR3aa: CASSLDGTSEIDEQFF

v_gene: TRBV9
CDR3aa: CASSVDAGHSYEQYF

v_gene: TRBV5-1
CDR3aa: CASSLVQGDTGELFF

v_gene: TRBV27
CDR3aa: CASSRLEGDSYEQYF

v_gene: TRBV28
CDR3aa: CASTLLQGGTDTQYF

v_gene: TRBV11-2
CDR3aa: CASSRLSGTDSYEQYF

v_gene: TRBV7-9
CDR3aa: CASSLEGSGVYEQYF

v_gene: TRBV13
CDR3aa: CASSPARSGGAGSEQFF

v_gene: TRBV11-2
CDR3aa: CASSLEGGSPLHF

v_gene: TRBV28
CDR3aa: CASITMRDSYYGYTF

v_gene: TRBV4-1
CDR3aa: CASSQIAGRNEQFF

v_gene: TRBV7-3
CDR3aa: CASSLMGTGGYEQYF

v_gene: TRBV7-8
CDR3aa: CASSLGPSGSLKEQYF

v_gene: TRBV2
CDR3aa: CASSDLTLANYGYTF

v_gene: TRBV2
CDR3aa: CASSPPDVEQYF

v_gene: TRBV30
CDR3aa: CAWNLNTYSGANVLTF

v_gene: TRBV6-5
CDR3aa: CASSYTVAYEQYF

v_gene: TRBV4-1
CDR3aa: CASSPLTSGLYEQYF

v_gene: TRBV2
CDR3aa: CASKKVRDSAYEQYF

v_gene: TRBV4-1
CDR3aa: CASSQVRTGTYEQYF

v_gene: TRBV7-6
CDR3aa: CASSFGSLSGNEQFF

v_gene: TRBV27
CDR3aa: CASSLGLAEPYEQYF

v_gene: TRBV5-4
CDR3aa: CASSHGVQGQGDTQYF

v_gene: TRBV28
CDR3aa: CASSPTSGGPHLRNEQFF

v_gene: TRBV29-1
CDR3aa: CSVWGTGGPYEQYF

v_gene: TRBV6-6
CDR3aa: CASSYLGQSEAFF

v_gene: TRBV4-1
CDR3aa: CASSQETADLTYEQYF

v_gene: TRBV21-1
CDR3aa: CASSKGQDRVYQETQYF

v_gene: TRBV27
CDR3aa: CASSSYVGLAGSTDTQYF

v_gene: TRBV27
CDR3aa: CASSLVSGTGEEQYF

v_gene: TRBV29-1
CDR3aa: CSARDNYEQYF

v_gene: TRBV6-6
CDR3aa: CASSYSPSPYEQYF

v_gene: TRBV4-1
CDR3aa: CASSPTIGPGGYNSPLHF